What follows are 25 T cell receptor beta chains derived from one specimen sequenced in a study of T-cell memory formation after mild COVID-19. TCRdb reanalysed the 5' RACE reads using MiXCR and keeps one entry per CDR3 protein. Of about 470,000 distinct CDR3 sequences in the sample, approximately 23% were seen once. Sequencing input: PBMCs or a T cell subset sorted from them (not recorded which). All receptors come from an adult woman who had mild COVID-19 (a few samples of this study predate the infection). Cell type and time point are not known.

The rearrangement links TRBV7-2 to TRBJ2-1; 12 bases agree with TRBD2. The V gene end was trimmed by 4 bases and the J gene end by 9 bases; junction bases not matched to a gene: 19. CDR3 length equals 19 residues. Germline V lookup: CDR1 SGHTA, CDR2 FQGNSA. The CDR3 loop reads CASSSRLAGAPAHRREQFF. The CDR3 DNA reads TGTGCCAGCAGCTCCCGACTAGCGGGGGCTCCGGCACATAGACGTGAGCAGTTCTTC.

This clonotype turned up a few times. The chain has TRBV20-1 and TRBJ2-1, with TRBD1 matching over 8 bases. Germline V CDR1 and CDR2: DFQATT, SNEGSKA (reference sequence). This CDR3 region has 16 residues. V shed 1 base, J shed 7 bases, and the junction held 12 bases outside the gene matches. CDR3 amino acids: CSARAYGQGGLNEQFF. In DNA, the CDR3 is TGCAGTGCTAGAGCCTATGGACAGGGCGGGTTAAATGAGCAGTTCTTC.

This clonotype was found a few times. The CDR3 region is CASSQDGQGDQPQHF. The CDR3 coding sequence is TGTGCCAGCAGCCAAGACGGACAGGGGGATCAGCCCCAGCATTTT. V and J are TRBV4-2 and TRBJ1-5, with 10 bases that match TRBD1. Germline assignment: CDR1 LGHNA and CDR2 YNFKEQ. The V and J ends lost 0 bases and 5 bases, in that order; junction bases with no gene match: 1. The CDR3 is made up of 15 amino acids.

The chain recombines TRBV7-6 with TRBJ2-2; tentatively, D is TRBD2 (6 bases). With 1 base removed from V and 5 bases from J, the gap between germline ends came to 11 bases. The CDR3 runs 15 residues. In germline, CDR1 is SGHVS, CDR2 FNYEAQ. DNA for the CDR3: TGTGCCAGCAGCTTAGGAGCGGGCTCGACCGGGGAGCTGTTTTTT. Protein sequence: CASSLGAGSTGELFF.

This clonotype was detected a few times. The chain recombines TRBV24-1 with TRBJ2-3, with D possibly being TRBD2 (6 bases). Trimming removed 9 bases from V and 0 bases from J, with 18 bases in between. Looked up from germline, CDR1 is KGHDR and CDR2 is SFDVKD. This CDR3 contains 16 residues. As DNA, the CDR3 is TGTGCCACCTCCATACGAGGACTAACAAGCACAGATACGCAGTATTTT. Residues: CATSIRGLTSTDTQYF.

This clonotype turned up a few times. The chain combines TRBV7-2 with TRBJ1-1; 9 nucleotides match TRBD1. Germline trimming cut 5 bases from V and 6 bases from J; bases unmatched to any gene: 4. CDR1 and CDR2 from the germline V gene are SGHTA and FQGNSA. The length of the CDR3 is 13 residues. DNA of the CDR3: TGTGCCAGCAGCCATGACAGGGGGTCTGAAGCTTTCTTT. It translates to CASSHDRGSEAFF.

This clonotype was picked up many times. The chain is built from TRBV5-1 and TRBJ2-1; 13 bases align to TRBD2. The length of the CDR3 is 16 residues. Germline trimming cut 2 bases from V and 9 bases from J; bases unmatched to any gene: 8. Per the germline V gene, CDR1 is SGHRS and CDR2 is YFSETQ. The CDR3 DNA reads as TGCGCCAGCAGCTTAGGGACTAGCGGGAAAGAGAGTGAGCAGTTCTTC. Residues: CASSLGTSGKESEQFF.

This clonotype was picked up a small number of times. The chain uses TRBV21-1 and TRBJ2-1; the table's D gene call, TRBD1, was not cross checked with the DNA. TRBV21-1 represents a pseudogene. The CDR3 is 13 residues long. The CDR3 sequence is CARMGGRLNEQFF. In DNA, the CDR3 is TGTGCCCGAATGGGGGGGAGATTGAATGAGCAGTTCTTC.

Of note for this clonotype: Relative to the germline gene, one junction end is altered; a read error may explain this. The genes are TRBV19 and TRBJ2-6; D may be TRBD1 (5 bases). Per the germline V gene, CDR1 is LNHDA and CDR2 is SQIVND (reference sequence). This CDR3 contains 15 residues. The CDR3 DNA follows: TGTACCAGTAGTTGGGGCCTCTCTGGGGCCAACGTCCTGACTTTC. It encodes CTSSWGLSGANVLTF.

This clonotype came up once. The chain links TRBV4-1 to TRBJ2-5; no firm D call. The CDR3 extends over 16 amino acids. Germline CDR1 reads MGHRA; CDR2 reads YSYEKL. V shed 2 bases and J shed 1 base, with 14 bases lying between them. CDR3 nucleotides: TGCGCCAGCAGCCAATGGCCCTCGGGCTCCCAAGAGACCCAGTACTTC. This codes for CASSQWPSGSQETQYF.

The rearrangement links TRBV3-1 to TRBJ2-7, with 7 bases lining up with TRBD1. Germline assignment: CDR1 LGHDT and CDR2 YNNKEL (reference sequence). This CDR3 is 13 amino acids long. Trimming cost V 4 bases and J 4 bases; bases outside gene matches: 4. This CDR3 reads CASSRDRLYEQYF. The CDR3 DNA is TGTGCCAGCAGCCGGGACAGACTATACGAGCAGTACTTC.

This clonotype was seen a few times. The chain employs TRBV5-4 and TRBJ2-1; D perhaps matches TRBD1 (6 bases). The CDR3 is 15 amino acids. V gave up 3 bases and J gave up 8 bases, with 18 bases separating them. CDR1 and CDR2 (germline): SGHNT, YYREEE (reference sequence). As DNA, the CDR3 is TGTGCCAGCAGCTCGTCAGGGACATCGATCCATGAGCAGTTCTTC. Its protein is CASSSSGTSIHEQFF.

This clonotype occurred a few times. V and J are TRBV20-1 and TRBJ1-2; D is ambiguous. With 6 bases removed from V and 0 bases from J, the gap between germline ends came to 23 bases. This CDR3 has 17 amino acids. Germline V CDR1 and CDR2: DFQATT, SNEGSKA (reference sequence). CDR3 sequence reads: CSAPNEDSDRPNYGYTF. The CDR3 DNA follows: TGCAGTGCCCCAAACGAGGATTCAGACCGACCTAACTATGGCTACACCTTC.

This chain joins TRBV6-5 and TRBJ1-2; 9 nucleotides match TRBD1. V gave up 2 bases and J gave up 8 bases; unmatched junction bases: 18. This CDR3 has 18 residues. Germline values: CDR1 MNHEY, CDR2 SVGAGI. CDR3: CASSYHPGTGPFSEGYTF. The CDR3 coding sequence is TGTGCCAGCAGTTACCACCCCGGGACAGGGCCCTTCTCTGAAGGCTACACCTTC.

This clonotype has ten or more counts. The chain has TRBV6-2 or TRBV6-3 and TRBJ2-3; D not certain. The CDR3 covers 16 residues. Per the germline V gene, CDR1 is MNHEY and CDR2 is SVGEGT. The ends were cut back, 5 bases at V and 0 bases at J, with 15 bases in the middle. The CDR3 here is CASSPRTLTSTDTQYF. For the CDR3, the DNA is TGTGCCAGCAGTCCCCGGACGCTAACTAGCACAGATACGCAGTATTTT.

This chain joins TRBV6-1 and TRBJ2-1; TRBD2 matches at 9 bases. The CDR3 is 17 residues long. J lost 7 bases, V lost 4 bases, and 14 bases had no gene match. Germline lookup yields CDR1 MNHNS and CDR2 SASEGT. CDR3 in amino acids: CASSGLRSSGSLNEQFF. CDR3 sequence (DNA): TGTGCCAGCAGTGGACTCCGCAGTAGCGGGAGTCTAAATGAGCAGTTCTTC.

The chain links TRBV7-3 to TRBJ1-2, with 7 bases matching TRBD1. The V and J ends lost 5 bases and 8 bases, in that order; junction bases with no gene match: 8. Per the germline V gene, CDR1 is SGHTA and CDR2 is FQGTGA. The CDR3 runs 13 residues. DNA of the CDR3: TGTGCCAGCAGCCCCACAGGGGCAGGCGGCTACACCTTC. The encoded protein is CASSPTGAGGYTF.

This chain joins TRBV5-1 and TRBJ2-7; a possible D gene is TRBD1 (6 bases). CDR3 length: 14 amino acids. Trimming took off 3 bases at V and 0 bases at J, with 10 bases between the two ends. Germline CDR1 and CDR2: SGHRS and YFSETQ. The CDR3: CASSSDSFSYEQYF. In nucleotides, the CDR3 is TGCGCCAGCAGCTCGGACAGTTTCTCCTACGAGCAGTACTTC.

This clonotype was picked up a small number of times. This chain links TRBV12-3 or TRBV12-4 with TRBJ2-2, with 8 bases aligning to TRBD1. This CDR3 is built from 16 residues. Trimming took 5 bases from V and 1 from J; bases not matched to a gene: 6. The DNA of the CDR3 is TGTGCCAGCAGTAGCCGGGACAGGATGAACACCGGGGAGCTGTTTTTT. Translation gives CASSSRDRMNTGELFF.

The CDR3 coding sequence is TGCAGTGCTAGTCAGCCCATCCGCGCTTACAATGAGCAGTTCTTC. Protein sequence: CSASQPIRAYNEQFF. The rearrangement links TRBV20-1 to TRBJ2-1; no definite D call. The CDR3 is made up of 15 amino acids. The V end was cut by 3 bases, the J end by 4 bases, with 16 bases between. The V gene's germline CDR1 is DFQATT and CDR2 SNEGSKA (reference sequence).

This clonotype came up a few times. This chain connects TRBV27 to TRBJ1-5; D may be TRBD1 (5 bases). V lost 2 bases and J lost 6, with 11 bases in between. In germline, CDR1 is MNHEY, CDR2 SMNVEV (reference sequence). The length of the CDR3 is 14 residues. The CDR3 region has the DNA TGTGCCAGCAGTTTAGAAAGGGGCGGTCAGCCCCAGCATTTT. Translation: CASSLERGGQPQHF.

The CDR3 DNA is TGCAGTGCTAGAGAGCGGAGTAGAGATACGCAGTATTTT. Protein: CSARERSRDTQYF. The chain recombines TRBV20-1 with TRBJ2-3; no clear D gene. CDR3 length: 13 amino acids. CDR1 and CDR2 (germline): DFQATT, SNEGSKA (reference sequence). Trimming took off 0 bases at V and 5 bases at J, with 9 bases between the two ends.

The chain joins TRBV7-2 to TRBJ1-1; D gene unclear. V was trimmed by 5 bases and J by 4 bases, leaving 17 bases between them. The germline V gene has CDR1 SGHTA and CDR2 FQGNSA. The CDR3 has 15 residues. CDR3 residues: CASSLSGRVVTEAFF. The CDR3 nucleotides read TGTGCCAGCAGCCTATCCGGGAGGGTAGTCACTGAAGCTTTCTTT.

The rearrangement links TRBV6-4 to TRBJ2-2, with unresolved D. Germline V gene lookup returns CDR1 MRHNA and CDR2 SNTAGT. V lost 3 bases to trimming and J lost 3 bases, with 8 bases between them. This CDR3 contains 14 residues. This CDR3 reads CASSELPDTGELFF. As DNA, the CDR3 is TGTGCCAGCAGTGAACTACCCGACACCGGGGAGCTGTTTTTT.

The chain joins TRBV7-2 to TRBJ1-2; the D gene is possibly TRBD1 (6 bases). Trimming left V 5 bases short and J 4 bases short, with 11 bases between. In germline, CDR1 is SGHTA, CDR2 FQGNSA. The CDR3 runs 13 residues. DNA for the CDR3: TGTGCCAGCAGCGAACGGACAGTCTATGGCTACACCTTC. Its translation: CASSERTVYGYTF.